This TCR beta chain comes out of a study of cytomegalovirus exposure and HLA in healthy donors. Amplification used 60 Vbeta primers and 13 Jbeta primers. Profiling relied on immunoSEQ multiplex PCR, and the TCRdb table lists in-frame clones only, not all of them. Of 120,000 or so clones listed, more than 60% are singletons. Concerning this clone: Its cognate antigen is unknown.

The trim removed 4 bases at V and 3 bases at J, leaving 5 bases unmatched. The CDR3 is made up of 15 amino acids. The germline V gene has CDR1 MNHNS and CDR2 SASEGT. Study observations and caveats: As was reported, the classifier diagnosed cytomegalovirus status with high specificity and sensitivity. Sequence variants that were highly shared formed a cluster that was likely a sequencing artifact. For TCR beta chains, V- and J-gene trimming was later linked to a missense DCLRE1C variant.

The chain links TRBV6-1 to TRBJ1-5, with 8 bases identical to TRBD1. This sequence originates from a middle-aged woman in good health and CMV-seronegative. Sequenced input: PBMCs. For the CDR3, the DNA is TGTGCCAGCAGTGCTCGGGACAGGAACAATCAGCCCCAGCATTTT. Its protein is CASSARDRNNQPQHF.